This T cell receptor (beta chain) was sequenced in a study of blood T cell repertoires in COVID-19. The authors' processing: For nucleated cells, counts were estimated from reference gene primer amplification. The table came from immunoSEQ multiplex PCR; TCRdb's copy has only in-frame clones and leaves some out. V and J calls and clone size are as listed in that table; D and trimming were resolved from the DNA. In the table there are over 100,000 clones, around 89% of which are singletons. Trimming took off 5 bases at V and 1 base at J, with 9 bases between the two ends. The CDR3 spans 14 residues. Germline V CDR1 and CDR2: SGHVS, FNYEAQ.

J is TRBJ1-3 and V is TRBV7-6; D uncertain. The sequenced sample consisted of peripheral blood. This TCR was sampled from a man aged 50-59 years with acute or convalescent COVID-19. CDR3 region: CASSLGGSGNTIYF. The CDR3 DNA reads TGTGCCAGCAGCCTGGGAGGGTCTGGAAACACCATATATTTT.